The text below deals with one T cell receptor beta chain. No antigen is known for it. Germline V gene sequence: CDR1 SGHTA, CDR2 FQGNSA. The ends lost 10 bases at V and 5 bases at J; junction bases unmatched: 13. This CDR3 is 15 amino acids long. The record originates from a study of T-cell reconstitution after alpha-beta-depleted transplantation in children. Study results and caveats: There were reportedly several hundred expanded graft clones from which alpha-beta T cells came about two months after transplant. A year post-transplant, T-cell counts and diversity derived mostly from newly produced T cells.

Researchers prepared the TCRbeta library using unique molecular identifiers, the study reports. TCRdb processed the PCR reads anew with MiXCR; each CDR3 protein has one entry. The sample holds some 9,700 distinct CDR3 sequences; about 15% are singletons and the top ten take 50% to 60%. Sample: PBMCs, mostly from graft donor cells, taken 60 days after TCRalphabeta/CD19-depleted stem cell transplant. V gene TRBV7-2 combines with J gene TRBJ2-3; 9 bases line up with TRBD1. This clonotype originated in a male patient younger than 18 who had a stem cell transplant for acute lymphoblastic leukemia, so the T cells may come from the graft donor. This CDR3 is CANSRSTGGEDTQYF. DNA for the CDR3: TGTGCCAACTCCAGGAGTACAGGGGGCGAAGATACGCAGTATTTT.